The 27 T cell receptor beta chains below all came from one sample that was sequenced in a study of shared clonotypes between healthy human individuals. Only in-frame clones appear in the TCRdb table, and some are missing; sequencing was by immunoSEQ multiplex PCR. The data show hundreds of thousands of clones, with roughly 77% seen just once and approximately 13% held by the top ten. The sequenced sample was PBMCs. Source of these receptors: a woman aged 40-49 years in good health. Some clones in this sample may be carry-over from other donors' samples.

V gene TRBV5-6 combines with J gene TRBJ2-5, with 9 bases identical to TRBD1. The CDR3 consists of 16 residues. J was trimmed by 3 bases and V by 2 bases; bases with no gene match: 8. CDR1 is SGHDT, CDR2 YYEEEE, per germline. The CDR3 DNA reads as TGTGCCAGCAGCTTATACGCGGGGGACAGGGAAGAGACCCAGTACTTC. Residues: CASSLYAGDREETQYF.

V is TRBV18 and J is TRBJ1-2, with 7 bases fitting TRBD1. The CDR3 extends over 16 amino acids. V shed 2 bases, J shed 5 bases, and the junction held 11 bases outside the gene matches. Germline loops: CDR1 KGHSH, CDR2 LQKENI. The CDR3 region has the DNA TGTGCCAGCTCACCAGAGGCCGGGACAGTAATATATGGCTACACCTTC. Its protein is CASSPEAGTVIYGYTF.

This chain links TRBV6-6 with TRBJ2-7, with 9 bases that match TRBD1. The CDR3 extends over 13 amino acids. From germline, CDR1 is MNHNY and CDR2 SVGAGI (reference sequence). V gave up 5 bases and J gave up 4 bases; unmatched junction bases: 3. Here the CDR3 reads CASSLGQGYEQYF. Here the CDR3 DNA reads TGTGCCAGCAGTCTGGGACAGGGTTACGAGCAGTACTTC.

The chain links TRBV5-1 to TRBJ1-2, with D possibly matching TRBD1 (6 bases). This CDR3 spans 13 amino acids. Trimming pared 7 bases from V and 3 bases from J, leaving 13 bases between. Germline lookup yields CDR1 SGHRS and CDR2 YFSETQ. The chain's CDR3 is CASRVQGDYGYTF. The CDR3 nucleotides read TGCGCCAGCCGGGTACAGGGAGACTATGGCTACACCTTC.

The chain recombines TRBV4-2 with TRBJ2-3; TRBD2 aligns across 9 bases. Germline CDR1 is LGHNA and CDR2 is YNFKEQ. The V and J ends lost 4 bases and 4 bases, in that order; junction bases with no gene match: 9. CDR3 length: 16 amino acids. This chain's CDR3 is CASSPDTAGGADTQYF. DNA for the CDR3: TGTGCCAGCAGCCCCGATACGGCGGGAGGGGCAGATACGCAGTATTTT.

The rearrangement joins TRBV30 to TRBJ2-7; D is undetermined. CDR1 GTSNPN and CDR2 SVGIG come from the germline V gene (reference sequence). The V and J ends lost 3 bases and 3 bases respectively, with 9 bases between them. The CDR3 is 12 amino acids. DNA for the CDR3: TGTGCCTGGAGCCCTACCCGCTACGAGCAGTACTTC. Translating gives CAWSPTRYEQYF.

Notes on this clone: Possible read error: a much larger clone is one base away. The gene calls are TRBV25-1 and TRBJ2-7; 7 nucleotides agree with TRBD2. The V gene end was trimmed by 1 base and the J gene end by 9 bases; junction bases not matched to a gene: 12. The germline gives CDR1 MGHDK, CDR2 SYGVNS. There are 15 residues in the CDR3. The CDR3 DNA sequence: TGTGCCAGCAGTGAATCAGGGACCTACCCGGGAGGGCAGTACTTC. Protein sequence: CASSESGTYPGGQYF.

The chain couples TRBV5-6 to TRBJ2-5, with 13 bases matching TRBD2. This CDR3 region has 14 residues. Germline CDR1 SGHDT, CDR2 YYEEEE. With 7 bases clipped from V and 4 bases from J, the junction kept 4 bases outside the gene matches. CDR3 bases: TGTGCCAGCCAACTAGCGGGAGGGGTAGAGACCCAGTACTTC. It translates to CASQLAGGVETQYF.

This chain uses TRBV30 with TRBJ2-6; D is undetermined. Trimming pared 1 base from V and 1 base from J, leaving 14 bases between. The CDR3 length is 17 residues. Per the germline V gene, CDR1 is GTSNPN and CDR2 is SVGIG (reference sequence). CDR3 loop: CAWSGIFGQSGANVLTF. Written as DNA, the CDR3 is TGTGCCTGGAGTGGTATATTCGGGCAGTCTGGGGCCAACGTCCTGACTTTC.

This clone was found once. The chain carries TRBV19 and TRBJ2-7; 11 nucleotides align to TRBD1. The trim removed 1 base at V and 5 bases at J, leaving 7 bases unmatched. The germline CDR1 and CDR2 sequences are LNHDA and SQIVND (reference sequence). The CDR3 runs to 16 residues. The CDR3 loop reads CASSIAGTGGRHEQYF. The CDR3 coding sequence is TGTGCCAGTAGTATAGCTGGGACAGGGGGTCGCCACGAGCAGTACTTC.

The chain couples TRBV5-1 to TRBJ2-1, with 10 positions matching TRBD2. This CDR3 is 17 amino acids long. The V gene end was trimmed by 0 bases and the J gene end by 1 base; junction bases not matched to a gene: 4. Germline V gene data show CDR1 as SGHRS and CDR2 as YFSETQ. CDR3 bases: TGCGCCAGCAGCTTGGTATCTAGCGGGAGTTCCTACAATGAGCAGTTCTTC. Translation: CASSLVSSGSSYNEQFF.

This clone was recorded many times. V and J are TRBV2 and TRBJ2-1; D is unclear. This CDR3 comprises 11 residues. Germline-derived CDR1 and CDR2 are SNHLY and FYNNEI. Trimming pared 6 bases from V and 7 bases from J, leaving 7 bases between. CDR3 in DNA: TGTGCCAGCAGAGCGTCGAATGAGCAGTTCTTC. Translated, it gives CASRASNEQFF.

The rearrangement joins TRBV29-1 to TRBJ2-7; D is perhaps TRBD2 (6 bases). The CDR3 runs 13 residues. Trimming pared 7 bases from V and 6 bases from J, leaving 19 bases between. The V gene's germline CDR1 is SQVTM and CDR2 ANQGSEA. The CDR3 loop is CSGLTSSSSEQYF. The CDR3 nucleotides read TGCAGCGGACTGACTAGTTCCTCCAGCGAGCAGTACTTC.

This rearrangement joins TRBV19 to TRBJ1-1; D is perhaps TRBD1 (5 bases). Germline CDR1 reads LNHDA; CDR2 reads SQIVND (reference sequence). V lost 7 bases to trimming and J lost 7 bases, with 10 bases between them. The CDR3 is 11 amino acids. The CDR3 DNA follows: TGTGCCAGTAACTCAGGGTTTGAAGCTTTCTTT. Protein product: CASNSGFEAFF.

The rearrangement uses TRBV30 and TRBJ2-1, with 9 bases matching TRBD2. The CDR3 length is 15 residues. Germline V lookup: CDR1 GTSNPN, CDR2 SVGIG (reference sequence). The junction had 5 bases not matched to a gene; V was cut back by 1 base and J by 4 bases. CDR3 bases: TGTGCCTGGAGTGCGCTAGCGGGACGGTACAATGAGCAGTTCTTC. Its translation is CAWSALAGRYNEQFF.

The CDR3 DNA reads TGTGCCAGCAGCTTGTACGTGCTAGCTAATGAAAAACTGTTTTTT. It yields the protein CASSLYVLANEKLFF. The V gene is TRBV5-6, the J gene TRBJ1-4; D ambiguous. The CDR3 contains 15 residues. Looked up from germline, CDR1 is SGHDT and CDR2 is YYEEEE. V was cut by 1 base and J by 3 bases, with 10 bases left in between.

This rearrangement joins TRBV27 to TRBJ1-1; D ambiguous. V gave up 2 bases and J gave up 0 bases, with 4 bases separating them. Germline V CDR1 and CDR2: MNHEY, SMNVEV (reference sequence). The CDR3 length is 13 residues. DNA for the CDR3: TGTGCCAGCAGTTTAAGGATGAACACTGAAGCTTTCTTT. Amino acid sequence: CASSLRMNTEAFF.

The V call is TRBV7-2, the J call TRBJ2-5; a weak D match, TRBD1 (5 bases). CDR3 length: 14 amino acids. V lost 2 bases and J lost 5, with 12 bases in between. Germline CDR1 reads SGHTA; CDR2 reads FQGNSA. CDR3 DNA: TGTGCCAGCAGCTTATTGGGGCTGCGGGAGACCCAGTACTTC. Encoded protein: CASSLLGLRETQYF.

Only one count was recorded for this clone. This chain connects TRBV6-1 to TRBJ2-3; 9 bases agree with TRBD1. CDR1 MNHNS and CDR2 SASEGT come from the germline V gene. J gave up 1 base and V 5 bases, and 4 bases lay outside the gene matches. The CDR3 length is 15 residues. DNA for the CDR3: TGTGCCAGCAGTAAGAGGACAGGGGGCACAGATACGCAGTATTTT. It is translated as CASSKRTGGTDTQYF.

The rearrangement uses TRBV19 and TRBJ2-6; TRBD1 or TRBD2 may be the D gene (6 bases each). This CDR3 contains 18 residues. Trimming took off 7 bases at V and 0 bases at J, with 19 bases between the two ends. Germline V gives CDR1 LNHDA, CDR2 SQIVND (reference sequence). In DNA, the CDR3 is TGTGCCAGTAACAAGGGGGGCCTCCACAGCTCTGGGGCCAACGTCCTGACTTTC. Protein sequence: CASNKGGLHSSGANVLTF.

The V and J genes are TRBV2 and TRBJ1-6; the D gene is possibly TRBD1 (5 bases). Trimming removed 1 base at V and 8 bases at J, with 9 bases between. Germline CDR1 reads SNHLY; CDR2 reads FYNNEI. The CDR3 runs 14 residues. Here the CDR3 reads CASSEVRVYSPLHF. The DNA of the CDR3 is TGTGCCAGCAGTGAAGTCAGGGTTTATTCACCCCTCCACTTT.

This clone was recorded once. This chain connects TRBV7-8 to TRBJ1-1; TRBD1 matches 7 bases. The CDR3 runs to 15 residues. V shed 2 bases and J 1 base; nucleotides not matched to a gene: 4. The germline V gene has CDR1 SGHVS and CDR2 FQNEAQ. CDR3 amino acids: CASSLRQGPNTEAFF. In nucleotides, the CDR3 is TGTGCCAGCAGCTTACGACAGGGACCGAACACTGAAGCTTTCTTT. Supplemented by reference TRBV7-8 and TRBJ1-1, the full variable domain reads GAGVSQSPRYKVAKRGQDVALRCDPISGHVSLFWYQQALGQGPEFLTYFQNEAQLDKSGLPSDRFFAERPEGSVSTLKIQRTQQEDSAVYLCASSLRQGPNTEAFFGQGTRLTVV.

V usage is TRBV15 and J usage is TRBJ1-2; D is undetermined. The CDR3 has 12 amino acids. The germline gives CDR1 LNHNV, CDR2 YYDKDF (reference sequence). With 8 bases removed from V and 0 bases from J, the gap between germline ends came to 7 bases. CDR3 residues: CATGEANYGYTF. Here the CDR3 DNA reads TGTGCCACCGGGGAAGCTAACTATGGCTACACCTTC.

The chain uses TRBV30 and TRBJ1-2; no clear D. Germline CDR1 GTSNPN, CDR2 SVGIG (reference sequence). The CDR3 is made up of 13 amino acids. V was clipped by 1 base and J by 10 bases, with 16 bases between them. CDR3 region: CAWSALTHGDYTF. CDR3 DNA: TGTGCCTGGAGTGCCTTGACTCATGGAGACTACACCTTC.

The chain has TRBV28 and TRBJ1-1; no definite D call. The V end lost 8 bases, the J end lost 0 bases, and 19 bases lay between the germline ends. There are 16 residues in the CDR3. Germline lookup yields CDR1 MDHEN and CDR2 SYDVKM. For the CDR3, the DNA is TGTGCCAGCTATCCCTACTCTCGGCGGATGAACACTGAAGCTTTCTTT. The encoded protein is CASYPYSRRMNTEAFF.

The V and J genes are TRBV15 and TRBJ2-6; possibly TRBD1 for D (6 bases). Trimming stripped 1 base from V and 0 bases from J, with 13 bases between. From germline, CDR1 is LNHNV and CDR2 YYDKDF (reference sequence). This CDR3 has 18 amino acids. CDR3 sequence reads: CATSRVGRGGSGANVLTF. The CDR3 DNA reads TGTGCCACCAGCAGAGTGGGCAGGGGTGGCTCTGGGGCCAACGTCCTGACTTTC.

The CDR3 spells CAISWGIDNQPQHF. DNA for the CDR3: TGTGCCATCAGTTGGGGAATCGACAATCAGCCCCAGCATTTT. The chain has TRBV10-3 and TRBJ1-5, with D uncertain. This CDR3 has 14 residues. In germline, CDR1 is ENHRY, CDR2 SYGVKD. V was pared by 5 bases and J by 3 bases, with 11 bases between.